This T cell receptor beta chain was sequenced in a study of T cell responses to AZD1222 COVID-19 vaccine. Points on this clone: Its antigen remains unidentified.

Clones were read by immunoSEQ multiplex PCR, and TCRdb kept only the in-frame ones, dropping some. The sample consists of 120,000 to 150,000 clones, over 80% of them appearing once. V lost 0 bases and J lost 7, with 21 bases in between. The CDR3 is 16 amino acids. From germline, CDR1 is GTSNPN and CDR2 SVGIG (reference sequence). Study findings and constraints: The peak T cell response came first, and repertoires were sampled only after it. Seropositive at baseline were only a handful of AZD1222 recipients. Close to half of spike-specific TCRs reportedly recognize unmutated variant regions. Along spike, vaccine-associated CD4 TCRs were found throughout, with dominance at 160-218 and 743-854.

The source was peripheral blood, collected on day 0 of MenACWY control vaccination. V and J are TRBV30 and TRBJ1-1; D may be TRBD1 (6 bases). The clonotype comes from an adult in good health. CDR3 nucleotides: TGTGCCTGGAGTGTACGATTTAACAGGGAGCGGGTTGAAGCTTTCTTT. It encodes CAWSVRFNRERVEAFF.